This T cell receptor beta chain was recovered during a study of cytomegalovirus exposure and HLA in healthy donors. Study-wide context: Most donors, approximately 82% of several hundred genotyped, fell in the Caucasian-associated ancestry cluster. Study conclusions and caveats: The study flagged roughly 160 TCR beta chains as cytomegalovirus-associated. Immune exposure was documented only through CMV serostatus.

As concerns this clone: What it binds is unknown.

V was clipped by 0 bases and J by 10 bases, with 12 bases between them. CDR1 is SGHDN and CDR2 is FVKESK in the germline V gene. There are 13 residues in the CDR3. PCR primers comprised 60 Vbeta and 13 Jbeta primers. The table came from immunoSEQ multiplex PCR; TCRdb's copy has only in-frame clones and leaves some out. The table records about 150,000 clones, about a tenth of them present only once. The clonotype was recovered from a male donor in good health and CMV-seronegative. Sequencing input: PBMCs. This chain links TRBV14 with TRBJ1-1; D not certain. The DNA for the CDR3 is TGTGCCAGCAGCCAAGAAGAGGGTTTGGTAGCTTTCTTT. Translating it yields CASSQEEGLVAFF.